This T cell receptor (beta chain) was sequenced in a study of blood T cell repertoires in COVID-19. Libraries were prepared by immunoSEQ multiplex PCR; TCRdb keeps only in-frame clonotypes and omits some of them. This table has approximately 260,000 clones, around 80% appearing once. CDR1 is LGHNA and CDR2 is YSLEER in the germline V gene. V dropped 4 bases and J dropped 3; count of bases not matched to a gene: 5. CDR3 length equals 15 residues. Sequencing input: PBMCs or T cells enriched from blood (not recorded which). The chain couples TRBV4-3 to TRBJ1-2; 10 nucleotides match TRBD1. The TCR originated in a man aged 25-40 years with acute COVID-19. CDR3 sequence reads: CASSLRTGGDYGYTF. Here the CDR3 DNA reads TGCGCCAGCAGCCTCCGGACAGGGGGGGACTATGGCTACACCTTC.